The present T cell receptor beta chain was sequenced within a study of T cells after yellow fever vaccination (dated by TCRdb to between 2018 and 2021). Notes on the research overall: The SMART-Seq v4 Ultra Low Input RNA kit was used to prepare libraries from fractions with low cell numbers. Bulk PBMC replicates and cell subsets were isolated from blood drawn at multiple timepoints before and after both primary and secondary immunization. Bulk TCR alpha and beta repertoires were sequenced longitudinally to track T-cell clones before and after primary and booster YFV17D yellow fever vaccination. The cohort comprised two healthy male donors, one aged 18 to 29 and one aged 30 to 40 years. General conclusions and limits of the study: Because the study included only a couple of donors, the extent to which the findings can be generalized is limited. A small share of clonotypes occurred in both CD4 and CD8 compartments, likely arising from convergent recombination. Computational filtering was required because FACS-sorted repertoires could contain abundant contaminating clonotypes from the bulk population. After the booster, most clones that had expanded after primary vaccination were detected again (approximately 95% of CD4 and over 75% of CD8), suggesting broad maintenance of memory. The secondary T-cell response was weaker than the primary response but faster, peaking on day 5 instead of day 15.

Synthesis of TCR cDNA relied on 5'RACE template switching, a step that introduced a universal primer site along with unique molecular identifiers. Priming for cDNA synthesis came from both the TCR alpha and TCR beta constant segments. Two PCR steps were used to amplify libraries, with sample barcodes and sequencing adapters being added in the second step. Sequencing of the libraries was done on either Illumina HiSeq 2500 (2x100 bp) or NovaSeq (2x150 bp). As for the original processing: MIGEC handled demultiplexing of reads and collapsing into UMI consensus sequences, while MiXCR performed V(D)J alignment. Using edgeR on replicate PBMC samples, clonotypes were called vaccine-responding if FDR was below 0.01 and the log2 fold change was above 5 up to day 15. CD4 or CD8 identity was assigned to each bulk clonotype according to whether the clonotype was present at higher abundance in the sequenced CD4 repertoire or the sequenced CD8 repertoire. The public reads were reanalyzed by TCRdb: fastp trimming at Q25, MiXCR alignment, in-frame beta chains only. Every distinct CDR3 protein forms one entry, paired with its most common genes and DNA. The V and J calls here are based on TCRdb, not the publication. Counted in this sample were some 670,000 distinct CDR3 sequences; around 12% of them appeared once. The ten largest make up more than 12% of the sample.

The sample's treatment or condition label, decoded: live attenuated yellow fever vaccine strain. At each blood-draw timepoint, two biological replicates of bulk PBMCs were collected. PBMCs were isolated from peripheral blood using a standard Ficoll-Paque protocol. TriZol was used to extract RNA from bulk PBMCs, from CD4 and CD8 fractions, and from dextramer-positive and dextramer-negative fractions. Germline trimming amounts to 8 bases on V and 6 bases on J, with 11 as the count of junction bases outside the gene matches. The CDR3 spans 15 residues, from the cysteine through the phenylalanine. Only CDR3 DNA is held: 45 bases, read in frame from base 1. In the germline V gene, CDR1 corresponds to SGHTA and CDR2 to FQGNSA. A word on this clonotype: Its antigen has not been determined. Base qualities were left out, and no much larger clone turns up one base away.

The source was PBMCs, collected on the day of the yellow fever booster vaccination. The sequence was obtained from a man younger than 45 who received the YFV17D yellow fever vaccine. This receptor chain uses TRBV7-2 and TRBJ2-1; TRBD2 lines up with 9 middle nucleotides. The DNA sequence is given as TGTGCCAGCGAGGTCAGTAGCGGGAGCGGCAATGAGCAGTTCTTC. This is translated as CASEVSSGSGNEQFF.